The present TCR beta chain was sequenced within a study of post-analysis software for immune sequencing data. Trimming took 1 base from V and 0 from J, leaving 7 bases between them. The CDR3 runs 13 residues. Germline lookup yields CDR1 DFQATT and CDR2 SNEGSKA (reference sequence). This clonotype was recorded at least ten times. Its specificity is not known. cDNA libraries of TCR beta carried unique molecular identifiers. About 460,000 cDNA molecules were obtained from approximately 1 to 10 million T cells. TCRdb used MiXCR to reprocess the PCR reads, holding one entry per CDR3 protein. Seen here are about 200,000 distinct CDR3 sequences, approximately 29% observed once, and the top ten hold less than 4%. General study results and limits: Elevated frequency relative to controls characterized a handful of TRBV segments in patients, TRBV5-6, TRBV5-1 and TRBV20-1 among them.

The chain couples TRBV20-1 to TRBJ2-7, with unresolved D. The sample comprised blood. This TCR was recovered from a girl under 18 with multiple sclerosis. This CDR3 is CSARGVTSYEQYF. CDR3 bases: TGCAGTGCTAGAGGGGTCACCTCCTACGAGCAGTACTTC.